This T cell receptor beta chain was identified in a study of T-cell memory formation after mild COVID-19. The CDR3 runs 18 residues. V dropped 4 bases and J dropped 4 bases, with 25 bases sitting between them. CDR1 is MNHEY and CDR2 is SVGAGI in the germline V gene. TCRdb itself ran the 5' RACE reads through MiXCR, one entry per CDR3 protein. Of about 250,000 distinct CDR3 sequences listed, 15% are singletons. The sequenced sample consisted of PBMCs or a T cell subset sorted from them (not recorded which). The chain couples TRBV6-5 to TRBJ2-5; D may correspond to TRBD1 or TRBD2 (5 bases each). The receptor's source is an adult woman who had mild COVID-19 (a few samples of this study predate the infection). Cell type and time point are not known. CDR3 DNA: TGTGCCAGCAGTTCAGGGTTCCTCCGGACTGGCGCATCAGAGACCCAGTACTTC. Translation gives CASSSGFLRTGASETQYF.